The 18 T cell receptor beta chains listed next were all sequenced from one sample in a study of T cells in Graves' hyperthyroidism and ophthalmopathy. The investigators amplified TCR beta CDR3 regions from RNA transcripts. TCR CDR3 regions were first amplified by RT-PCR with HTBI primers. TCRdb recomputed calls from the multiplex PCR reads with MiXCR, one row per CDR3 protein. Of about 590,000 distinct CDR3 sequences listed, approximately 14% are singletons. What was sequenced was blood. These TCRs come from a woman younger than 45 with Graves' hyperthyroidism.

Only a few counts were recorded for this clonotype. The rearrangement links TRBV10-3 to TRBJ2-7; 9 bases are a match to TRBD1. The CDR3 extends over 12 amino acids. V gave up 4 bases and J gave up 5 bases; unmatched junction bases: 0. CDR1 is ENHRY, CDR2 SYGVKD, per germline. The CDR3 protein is CAISGTGDEQYF. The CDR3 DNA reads TGTGCCATCAGTGGGACAGGGGACGAGCAGTACTTC.

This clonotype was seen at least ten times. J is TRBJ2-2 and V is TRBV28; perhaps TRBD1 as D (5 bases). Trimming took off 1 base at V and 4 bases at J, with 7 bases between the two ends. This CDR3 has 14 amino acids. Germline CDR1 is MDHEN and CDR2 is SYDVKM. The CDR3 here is CASSLYRSTGELFF. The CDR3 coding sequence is TGTGCCAGCAGTTTATACAGGAGCACCGGGGAGCTGTTTTTT.

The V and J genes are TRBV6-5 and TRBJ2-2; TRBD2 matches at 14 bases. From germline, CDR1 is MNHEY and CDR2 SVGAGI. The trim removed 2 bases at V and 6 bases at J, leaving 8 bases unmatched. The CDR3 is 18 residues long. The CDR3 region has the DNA TGTGCCAGCAGTTACCCGCAGACTAGCGGGAGGGCAGCCGGGGAGCTGTTTTTT. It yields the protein CASSYPQTSGRAAGELFF.

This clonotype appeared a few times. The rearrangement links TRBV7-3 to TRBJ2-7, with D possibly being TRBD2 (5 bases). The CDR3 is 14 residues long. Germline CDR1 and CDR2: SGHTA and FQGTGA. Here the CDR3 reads CPKPARRRTYEQYF. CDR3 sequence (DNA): TGTCCCAAACCAGCCCGTCGGAGGACCTACGAGCAGTACTTC. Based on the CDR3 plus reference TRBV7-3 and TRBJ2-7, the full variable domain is GAGVSQTPSNKVTEKGKYVELRCDPISGHTALYWYRQSLGQGPEFLIYFQGTGAADDSGLPNDRFFAVRPEGSVSTLKIQRTERGDSAVYLCPKPARRRTYEQYFGPGTRLTVT.

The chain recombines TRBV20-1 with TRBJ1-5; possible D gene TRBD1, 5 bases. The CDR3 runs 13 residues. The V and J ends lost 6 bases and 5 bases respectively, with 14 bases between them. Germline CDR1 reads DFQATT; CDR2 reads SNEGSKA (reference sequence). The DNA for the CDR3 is TGCAGTGCAAAGGGGCAGGGATATCAGCCCCAGCATTTT. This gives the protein CSAKGQGYQPQHF.

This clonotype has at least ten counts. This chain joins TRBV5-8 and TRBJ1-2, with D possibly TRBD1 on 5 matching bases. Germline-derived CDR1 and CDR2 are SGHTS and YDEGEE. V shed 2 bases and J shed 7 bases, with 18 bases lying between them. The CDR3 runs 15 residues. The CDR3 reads CASSFDQGTISGYTF. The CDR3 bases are TGTGCCAGCAGCTTTGACCAGGGAACTATCTCTGGCTACACCTTC.

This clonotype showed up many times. The CDR3 loop is CASSPRGGWNEQFF. The CDR3 DNA follows: TGTGCCAGCAGCCCTCGAGGGGGTTGGAATGAGCAGTTCTTC. The chain carries TRBV7-9 and TRBJ2-1, with D possibly TRBD1 on 6 matching bases. The CDR3 totals 14 residues. The V and J ends lost 5 bases and 7 bases respectively, with 15 bases between them. CDR1 SEHNR and CDR2 FQNEAQ come from the germline V gene (reference sequence).

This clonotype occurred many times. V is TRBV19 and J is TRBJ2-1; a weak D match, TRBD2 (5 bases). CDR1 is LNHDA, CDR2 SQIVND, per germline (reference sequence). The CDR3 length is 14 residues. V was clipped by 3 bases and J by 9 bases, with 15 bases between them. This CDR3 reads CASSMTRQRAEQFF. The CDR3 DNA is TGTGCCAGTAGTATGACGAGGCAGAGGGCTGAGCAGTTCTTC.

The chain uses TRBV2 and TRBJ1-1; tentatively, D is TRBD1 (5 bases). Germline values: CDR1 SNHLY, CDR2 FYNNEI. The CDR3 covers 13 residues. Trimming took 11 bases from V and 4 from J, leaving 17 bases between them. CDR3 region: CAGEQEMSTEAFF. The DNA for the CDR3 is TGTGCCGGAGAACAGGAAATGAGCACTGAAGCTTTCTTT.

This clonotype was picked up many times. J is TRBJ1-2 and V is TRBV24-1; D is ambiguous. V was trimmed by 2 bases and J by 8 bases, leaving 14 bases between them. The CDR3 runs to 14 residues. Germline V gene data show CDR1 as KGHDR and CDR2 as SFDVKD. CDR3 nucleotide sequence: TGTGCCACCAGTGATTGGAGTCAGGTTGGCGGCTACACCTTC. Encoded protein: CATSDWSQVGGYTF.

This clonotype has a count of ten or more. The CDR3 DNA reads as TGTGCCAGCAGCTTTCCCGGCTACGAGCAGTACTTC. This gives the protein CASSFPGYEQYF. The chain uses TRBV7-2 and TRBJ2-7, with D unresolved. The CDR3 loop spans 12 amino acids. Per the germline V gene, CDR1 is SGHTA and CDR2 is FQGNSA. The V end lost 3 bases, the J end lost 3 bases, and 6 bases lay between the germline ends.

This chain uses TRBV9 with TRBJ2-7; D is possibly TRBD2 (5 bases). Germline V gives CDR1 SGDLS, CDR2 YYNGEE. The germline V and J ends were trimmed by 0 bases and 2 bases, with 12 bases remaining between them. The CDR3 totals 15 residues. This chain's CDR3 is CASSVAAVDPYEQYF. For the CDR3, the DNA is TGTGCCAGCAGCGTAGCAGCGGTGGACCCCTACGAGCAGTACTTC.

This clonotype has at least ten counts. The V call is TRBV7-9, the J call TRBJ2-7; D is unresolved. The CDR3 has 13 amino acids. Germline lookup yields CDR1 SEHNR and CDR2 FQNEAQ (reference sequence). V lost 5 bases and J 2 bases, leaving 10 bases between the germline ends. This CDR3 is CASSETPTYEQYF. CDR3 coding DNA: TGTGCCAGCAGCGAGACACCCACCTACGAGCAGTACTTC.

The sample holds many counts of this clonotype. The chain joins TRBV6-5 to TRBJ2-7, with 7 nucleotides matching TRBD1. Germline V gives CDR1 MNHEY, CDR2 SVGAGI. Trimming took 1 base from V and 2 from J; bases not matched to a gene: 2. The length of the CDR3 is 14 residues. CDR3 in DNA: TGTGCCAGCAGTTACTGGGACAGAGCCTACGAGCAGTACTTC. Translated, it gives CASSYWDRAYEQYF.

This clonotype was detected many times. CDR3 bases: TGTGCCAGCAGTCAACAGGGCCCTAGGGACATTCAGTACTTC. It is translated as CASSQQGPRDIQYF. The chain recombines TRBV6-1 with TRBJ2-4; D might be TRBD1 (6 bases). This CDR3 comprises 14 residues. From germline, CDR1 is MNHNS and CDR2 SASEGT. Trimming cost V 5 bases and J 8 bases, with 16 bases left between them.

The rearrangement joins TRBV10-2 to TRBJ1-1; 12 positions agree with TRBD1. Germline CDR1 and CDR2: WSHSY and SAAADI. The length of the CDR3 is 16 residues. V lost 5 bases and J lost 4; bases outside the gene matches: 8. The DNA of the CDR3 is TGCGCCAGCAGTCCGTCCGGGACAGGGGGCACCACTGAAGCTTTCTTT. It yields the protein CASSPSGTGGTTEAFF.

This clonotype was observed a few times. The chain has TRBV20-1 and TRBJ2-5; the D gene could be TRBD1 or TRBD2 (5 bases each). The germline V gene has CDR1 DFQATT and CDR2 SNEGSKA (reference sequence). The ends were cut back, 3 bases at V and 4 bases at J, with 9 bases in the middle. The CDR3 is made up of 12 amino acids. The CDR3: CSARGTGETQYF. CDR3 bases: TGCAGTGCTAGGGGGACCGGAGAGACCCAGTACTTC.

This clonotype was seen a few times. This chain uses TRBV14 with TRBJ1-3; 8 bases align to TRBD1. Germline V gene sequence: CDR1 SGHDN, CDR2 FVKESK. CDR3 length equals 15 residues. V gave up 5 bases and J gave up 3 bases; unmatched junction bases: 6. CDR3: CASSIPTGVGNTIYF. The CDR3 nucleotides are TGTGCCAGCAGCATCCCGACAGGGGTTGGAAACACCATATATTTT.